This T cell receptor (beta chain) was retrieved from a study of cytomegalovirus exposure and HLA in healthy donors. Findings of the study overall: A subsequent analysis found that TCR clusters from the first cohort also tended to co-occur in the approximately 120 validation repertoires, with about 93% of cluster scores above 0.

Assay: immunoSEQ multiplex PCR; the TCRdb copy retains only in-frame clones and omits some. The repertoire holds 200,000 or so clones, about four fifths seen once, with roughly 7.5% in the top ten. In the case of this clone: The antigen is undetermined.

Germline CDR1 is SGDLS and CDR2 is YYNGEE. The CDR3 contains 14 residues. Trimming took 4 bases from V and 4 from J; bases not matched to a gene: 3. The rearrangement uses TRBV9 and TRBJ2-3, with 10 bases identical to TRBD2. Input material: PBMCs. This TCR derives from a man between 18 and 29 years old in good health and CMV-seropositive. This CDR3 is CASSTSGRADTQYF. The CDR3 DNA follows: TGTGCCAGCAGCACCAGCGGGAGGGCAGATACGCAGTATTTT.